This entry lists 22 T cell receptor beta chains sequenced from one sample in a study of shared clonotypes between healthy human individuals. The assay was immunoSEQ multiplex PCR, and TCRdb's table has in-frame clones only and misses some. The sample records hundreds of thousands of clones, around 78% being singletons. Sequencing input: memory CD4+ T cells sorted from blood. Subset described: CD45RA-negative fraction. The receptors here all came from a woman aged 30 to 39 in good health.

The rearrangement links TRBV11-1 to TRBJ2-2; D gene ambiguous. There are 14 residues in the CDR3. CDR1 and CDR2 (germline): SGHAT, FQDESV (reference sequence). The V gene lost 5 bases and the J gene lost 4 bases, with 11 bases spanning the gap. The CDR3 DNA reads TGTGCCAGCAGCCCCCGCAGGACCACCGGGGAGCTGTTTTTT. This sequence encodes CASSPRRTTGELFF.

This clone was detected only once. The chain recombines TRBV5-1 with TRBJ2-3, with D tentatively TRBD2 (6 bases). Trimming cost V 0 bases and J 4 bases, with 18 bases left between them. The CDR3 consists of 17 residues. Germline lookup yields CDR1 SGHRS and CDR2 YFSETQ. CDR3 nucleotide sequence: TGCGCCAGCAGCTTGGTGGTGGGTCGGGAGTCGGCAGATACGCAGTATTTT. Translated, it gives CASSLVVGRESADTQYF.

This clone appeared once. This chain uses TRBV20-1 with TRBJ2-5; D gene uncertain. Germline V lookup: CDR1 DFQATT, CDR2 SNEGSKA (reference sequence). CDR3 length: 11 residues. The V gene lost 6 bases and the J gene lost 5 bases, with 10 bases spanning the gap. The CDR3 bases are TGCAGTGCGTTTAGTAAGGAGACCCAGTACTTC. It yields the protein CSAFSKETQYF.

This clone was observed once. This chain links TRBV21-1 with TRBJ1-1; whether TRBD1, the table's D call, matches the DNA was not checked. TRBV21-1 is assigned pseudogene status. The CDR3 consists of 13 residues. The CDR3 region is CASTDTINTEAFF. The CDR3 region has the DNA TGTGCCAGCACTGACACAATTAACACTGAAGCTTTCTTT.

The chain uses TRBV27 and TRBJ2-5; no reliable D call. V gave up 2 bases and J gave up 2 bases, with 3 bases separating them. The CDR3 sequence is 12 residues long. Germline V gene data show CDR1 as MNHEY and CDR2 as SMNVEV (reference sequence). CDR3 in amino acids: CASSLPQETQYF. CDR3 DNA: TGTGCCAGCAGTTTACCTCAAGAGACCCAGTACTTC.

The V call is TRBV27, the J call TRBJ2-3; a possible D gene is TRBD2 (6 bases). Germline-derived CDR1 and CDR2 are MNHEY and SMNVEV (reference sequence). Trimming stripped 2 bases from V and 1 base from J, with 13 bases between. CDR3 length: 16 amino acids. The CDR3 DNA reads TGTGCCAGCAGTTTAACCCCCGGAGGGGGCACAGATACGCAGTATTTT. Protein sequence: CASSLTPGGGTDTQYF.

This clone was observed a few times. V is TRBV19 and J is TRBJ2-6; D is possibly TRBD2 (6 bases). In germline, CDR1 is LNHDA, CDR2 SQIVND (reference sequence). The CDR3 extends over 18 amino acids. Trimming removed 7 bases at V and 0 bases at J, with 19 bases between. The chain's CDR3 is CASTQRAGTSSGANVLTF. CDR3 DNA: TGTGCCAGTACTCAGAGGGCAGGGACTTCCTCTGGGGCCAACGTCCTGACTTTC.

This clone was picked up a small number of times. The chain couples TRBV5-1 to TRBJ2-7, with a tentative D call TRBD1 (6 bases). The CDR3 runs to 15 residues. Between the trimmed V and J ends, which lost 3 bases and 4 bases, there was a span of 17 bases. Germline-derived CDR1 and CDR2 are SGHRS and YFSETQ. CDR3 sequence (DNA): TGCGCCAGCAGCTGGGTGCCGGGACACCTATACGAGCAGTACTTC. Residues: CASSWVPGHLYEQYF.

A few counts support this clone. V gene TRBV5-1 combines with J gene TRBJ2-3, with TRBD2 matching over 7 bases. CDR3 length equals 15 residues. CDR1 is SGHRS and CDR2 is YFSETQ in the germline V gene. The J segment lost 1 base and the V segment lost 2 bases, leaving 4 bases of the junction unmatched. CDR3 nucleotide sequence: TGCGCCAGCAGCTTAGCGGGAATAGGCACAGATACGCAGTATTTT. This sequence encodes CASSLAGIGTDTQYF.

The rearrangement uses TRBV7-9 and TRBJ2-2, with unresolved D. The CDR3 is made up of 15 amino acids. Trimming stripped 8 bases from V and 0 bases from J, with 13 bases between. Germline assignment: CDR1 SEHNR and CDR2 FQNEAQ (reference sequence). The CDR3 coding sequence is TGTGCCAGCGGCATCCGGGCTACGAACACCGGGGAGCTGTTTTTT. Amino acid sequence: CASGIRATNTGELFF.

The V call is TRBV28, the J call TRBJ2-4; possible D gene TRBD1, 5 bases. This CDR3 has 19 amino acids. Deletions cut 5 bases from V and 4 bases from J, with 27 bases between. Germline values: CDR1 MDHEN, CDR2 SYDVKM. CDR3 sequence reads: CASSTVPGKTAPMKNIQYF. CDR3 sequence (DNA): TGTGCCAGCAGTACAGTCCCAGGGAAAACGGCACCTATGAAAAACATTCAGTACTTC.

This sequence joins TRBV28 and TRBJ2-3; D gene uncertain. Trimming removed 3 bases from V and 2 bases from J, with 9 bases in between. CDR3 length: 14 amino acids. Germline V gene sequence: CDR1 MDHEN, CDR2 SYDVKM. CDR3: CASSLTLLTDTQYF. The CDR3 bases are TGTGCCAGCAGTTTGACACTCCTCACAGATACGCAGTATTTT.

A few counts support this clone. The CDR3 DNA sequence: TGTGCCAGCAGCTTAGCGGACTATGGCTACACCTTC. As protein: CASSLADYGYTF. The chain employs TRBV5-5 and TRBJ1-2; D gene uncertain. This CDR3 spans 12 amino acids. V lost 2 bases, J lost 3 bases, and 5 bases lay in between. Germline CDR1 reads SGHKS; CDR2 reads YYEKEE (reference sequence). Using reference TRBV5-5 and TRBJ1-2 for the parts outside the CDR3, the full variable domain is DAGVTQSPTHLIKTRGQQVTLRCSPISGHKSVSWYQQVLGQGPQFIFQYYEKEERGRGNFPDRFSARQFPNYSSELNVNALLLGDSALYLCASSLADYGYTFGSGTRLTVV.

V gene TRBV14 combines with J gene TRBJ2-5; D not resolved. The CDR3 has 14 amino acids. Trimming removed 1 base at V and 1 base at J, with 7 bases between. CDR1 is SGHDN, CDR2 FVKESK, per germline. The CDR3 DNA sequence: TGTGCCAGCAGCCAAGCGCCCCGCCAAGAGACCCAGTACTTC. Translation gives CASSQAPRQETQYF.

The chain joins TRBV14 to TRBJ2-5, with TRBD2 as a possible D gene (5 bases). The end of the DNA is better explained by TRBJ2-7, so the J call may be wrong. CDR1 and CDR2 from the germline V gene are SGHDN and FVKESK. The CDR3 spans 15 residues. CDR3 amino acids: CASSPRRGFSYEQYF. DNA of the CDR3: TGTGCCAGCAGCCCCCGCCGAGGGTTCTCCTACGAGCAGTACTTC.

The chain carries TRBV28 and TRBJ1-1; tentatively, D is TRBD1 (6 bases). The CDR3 is 13 residues long. Germline CDR1 is MDHEN and CDR2 is SYDVKM. The ends were cut back, 3 bases at V and 10 bases at J, with 15 bases in the middle. In DNA, the CDR3 is TGTGCCAGCAGTTTTAACAGGGATTACCGAGCTTTCTTT. This codes for CASSFNRDYRAFF.

The chain couples TRBV7-8 to TRBJ1-5; 12 positions match TRBD1. The CDR3 has 21 residues. V dropped 2 bases and J dropped 0; count of bases not matched to a gene: 14. The germline CDR1 and CDR2 sequences are SGHVS and FQNEAQ. In DNA, the CDR3 is TGTGCCAGCAGCTTAATACCAGTTGGGACAGGGGGCAAATATAGCAATCAGCCCCAGCATTTT. The encoded protein is CASSLIPVGTGGKYSNQPQHF.

V and J are TRBV30 and TRBJ2-3; D gene uncertain. CDR3 size: 14 residues. V lost 2 bases and J 3 bases, leaving 12 bases between the germline ends. CDR1 is GTSNPN and CDR2 is SVGIG in the germline V gene (reference sequence). Written as DNA, the CDR3 is TGTGCCTGGAGTACATGGGTGGCGACAGATACGCAGTATTTT. This translates into CAWSTWVATDTQYF. The full variable domain, its missing parts supplied by reference TRBV30 and TRBJ2-3, is SQTIHQWPATLVQPVGSPLSLECTVEGTSNPNLYWYRQAAGRGLQLLFYSVGIGQISSEVPQNLSASRPQDRQFILSSKKLLLSDSGFYLCAWSTWVATDTQYFGPGTRLTVL.

The V and J genes are TRBV30 and TRBJ2-1; 8 bases are shared with TRBD2. Germline loops: CDR1 GTSNPN, CDR2 SVGIG (reference sequence). The CDR3 length is 14 residues. V lost 4 bases and J lost 4; bases outside the gene matches: 6. The CDR3 spells CAWTSGTSYNEQFF. CDR3 coding DNA: TGTGCCTGGACCTCCGGGACTAGTTACAATGAGCAGTTCTTC.

This clone has more than one count but fewer than ten. A far larger clone differs by one base, so this is likely a read error. Other DNA sequences from this sample encode an identical CDR3 as well. J is TRBJ2-1 and V is TRBV5-1; TRBD2 matches 8 bases. V lost 0 bases, J lost 4 bases, and 3 bases stayed unmatched. The CDR3 extends over 15 amino acids. The germline V gene encodes CDR1 SGHRS and CDR2 YFSETQ. The CDR3 spells CASSLASGSYNEQFF. The CDR3 DNA follows: TGCGCCAGCAGCTTGGCCAGCGGGAGTTACAATGAGCAGTTCTTC.

The chain uses TRBV5-1 and TRBJ1-2; 10 bases are shared with TRBD1. V gave up 5 bases and J gave up 3 bases; unmatched junction bases: 4. The CDR3 is made up of 14 amino acids. The germline V gene has CDR1 SGHRS and CDR2 YFSETQ. For the CDR3, the DNA is TGCGCCAGCAGACCCGGGACAGGGGACTATGGCTACACCTTC. Translated, it gives CASRPGTGDYGYTF.

The chain links TRBV7-9 to TRBJ2-7; tentative D call: TRBD2 (6 bases). The CDR3 is made up of 15 amino acids. Germline CDR1 SEHNR, CDR2 FQNEAQ (reference sequence). The ends were cut back, 0 bases at V and 6 bases at J, with 15 bases in the middle. The CDR3 here is CASSLAGRGLGEQYF. The CDR3 bases are TGTGCCAGCAGCTTAGCTGGGCGGGGCCTGGGCGAGCAGTACTTC. Looking up the rest from reference TRBV7-9 and TRBJ2-7 gives the full variable domain: DTGVSQNPRHKITKRGQNVTFRCDPISEHNRLYWYRQTLGQGPEFLTYFQNEAQLEKSRLLSDRFSAERPKGSFSTLEIQRTEQGDSAMYLCASSLAGRGLGEQYFGPGTRLTVT.